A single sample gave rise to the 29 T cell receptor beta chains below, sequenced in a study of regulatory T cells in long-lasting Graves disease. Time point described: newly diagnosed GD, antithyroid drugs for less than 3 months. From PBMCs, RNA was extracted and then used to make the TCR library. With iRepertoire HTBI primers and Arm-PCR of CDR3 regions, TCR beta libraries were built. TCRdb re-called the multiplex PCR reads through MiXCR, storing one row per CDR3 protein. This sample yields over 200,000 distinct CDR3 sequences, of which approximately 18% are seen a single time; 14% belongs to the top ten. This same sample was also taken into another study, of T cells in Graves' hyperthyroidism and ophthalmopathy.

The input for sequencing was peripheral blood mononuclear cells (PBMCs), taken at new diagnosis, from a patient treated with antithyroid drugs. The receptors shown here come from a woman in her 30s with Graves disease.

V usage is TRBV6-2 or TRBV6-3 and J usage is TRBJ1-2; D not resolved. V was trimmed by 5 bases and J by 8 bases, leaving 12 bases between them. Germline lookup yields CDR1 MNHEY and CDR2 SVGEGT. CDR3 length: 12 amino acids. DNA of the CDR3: TGTGCCAGCAGTGAAGACGGGAACGGCTACACCTTC. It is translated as CASSEDGNGYTF.

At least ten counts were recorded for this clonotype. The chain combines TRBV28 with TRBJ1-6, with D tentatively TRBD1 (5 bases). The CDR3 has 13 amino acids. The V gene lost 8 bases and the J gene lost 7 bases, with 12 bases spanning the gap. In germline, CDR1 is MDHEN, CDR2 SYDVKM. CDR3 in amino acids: CASRPTDNSPLHF. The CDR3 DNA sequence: TGTGCCAGCCGTCCGACAGACAATTCACCCCTCCACTTT.

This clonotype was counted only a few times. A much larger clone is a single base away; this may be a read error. CDR3 amino acids: CASSWTGGAGADTQYF. The CDR3 DNA sequence: TGTGCCAGCAGTTGGACAGGGGGCGCGGGCGCAGATACGCAGTATTTT. V usage is TRBV6-2 or TRBV6-3 and J usage is TRBJ2-3; 11 nucleotides match TRBD1. Germline values: CDR1 MNHEY, CDR2 SVGEGT. The trim removed 4 bases at V and 4 bases at J, leaving 7 bases unmatched. The CDR3 is made up of 16 amino acids.

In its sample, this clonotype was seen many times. Written as DNA, the CDR3 is TGTGCCAGCAGCCAACAGGGGTCCGCTAATGAAAAACTGTTTTTT. This codes for CASSQQGSANEKLFF. V is TRBV28 and J is TRBJ1-4; TRBD1 agrees at 7 bases. Germline V gene lookup returns CDR1 MDHEN and CDR2 SYDVKM. V dropped 6 bases and J dropped 3; count of bases not matched to a gene: 7. CDR3 length: 15 amino acids.

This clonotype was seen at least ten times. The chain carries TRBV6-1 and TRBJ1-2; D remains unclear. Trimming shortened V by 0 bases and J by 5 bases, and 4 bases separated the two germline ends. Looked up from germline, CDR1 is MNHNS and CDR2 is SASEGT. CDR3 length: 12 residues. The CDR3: CASSEAGYGYTF. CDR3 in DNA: TGTGCCAGCAGTGAAGCGGGGTATGGCTACACCTTC.

The DNA for the CDR3 is TGCAGTGCTACACGCTCTAGCGGGGCCTCCTACGAGCAGTACTTC. This gives the protein CSATRSSGASYEQYF. J is TRBJ2-7 and V is TRBV20-1; 9 bases line up with TRBD2. V was clipped by 4 bases and J by 0 bases; unmatched bases: 7. The CDR3 sequence is 15 residues long. The germline CDR1 and CDR2 sequences are DFQATT and SNEGSKA (reference sequence).

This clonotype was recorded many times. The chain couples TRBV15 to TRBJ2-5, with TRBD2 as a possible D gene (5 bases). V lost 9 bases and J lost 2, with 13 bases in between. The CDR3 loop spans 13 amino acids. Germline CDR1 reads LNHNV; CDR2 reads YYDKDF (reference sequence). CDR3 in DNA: TGTGCCACACGGGTGGACTTACAAGAGACCCAGTACTTC. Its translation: CATRVDLQETQYF. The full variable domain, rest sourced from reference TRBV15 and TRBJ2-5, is DAMVIQNPRYQVTQFGKPVTLSCSQTLNHNVMYWYQQKSSQAPKLLFHYYDKDFNNEADTPDNFQSRRPNTSFCFLDIRSPGLGDTAMYLCATRVDLQETQYFGPGTRLLVL.

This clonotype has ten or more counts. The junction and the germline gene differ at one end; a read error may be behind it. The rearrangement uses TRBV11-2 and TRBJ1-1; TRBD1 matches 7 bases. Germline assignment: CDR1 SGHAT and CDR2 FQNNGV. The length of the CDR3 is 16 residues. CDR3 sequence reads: CASSFPTGQLNAEAFF. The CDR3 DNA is TGTGCCAGCAGCTTTCCCACGGGACAGCTGAACGCTGAAGCTTTCTTT.

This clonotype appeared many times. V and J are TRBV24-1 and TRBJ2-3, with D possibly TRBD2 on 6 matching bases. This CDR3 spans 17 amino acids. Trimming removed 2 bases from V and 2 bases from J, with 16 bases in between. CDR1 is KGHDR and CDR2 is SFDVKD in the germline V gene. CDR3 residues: CATSDSKTSSNTDTQYF. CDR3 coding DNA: TGTGCCACCAGTGATTCCAAAACTAGCTCGAACACAGATACGCAGTATTTT.

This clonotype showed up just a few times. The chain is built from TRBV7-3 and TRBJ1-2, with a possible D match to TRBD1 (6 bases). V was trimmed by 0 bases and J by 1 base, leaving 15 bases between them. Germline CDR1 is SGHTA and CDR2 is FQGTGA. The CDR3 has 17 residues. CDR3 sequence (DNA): TGTGCCAGCAGCTTAACGGCCAGGGGCGGAATTAACTATGGCTACACCTTC. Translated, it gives CASSLTARGGINYGYTF. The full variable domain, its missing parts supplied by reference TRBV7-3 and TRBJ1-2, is GAGVSQTPSNKVTEKGKYVELRCDPISGHTALYWYRQSLGQGPEFLIYFQGTGAADDSGLPNDRFFAVRPEGSVSTLKIQRTERGDSAVYLCASSLTARGGINYGYTFGSGTRLTVV.

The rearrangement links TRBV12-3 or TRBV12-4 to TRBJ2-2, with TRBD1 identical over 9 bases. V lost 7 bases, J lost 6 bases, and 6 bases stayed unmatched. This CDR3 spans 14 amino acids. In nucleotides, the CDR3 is TGTGCCAGCAAAAAACAGGGGGCCCCCGGGGAGCTGTTTTTT. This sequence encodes CASKKQGAPGELFF.

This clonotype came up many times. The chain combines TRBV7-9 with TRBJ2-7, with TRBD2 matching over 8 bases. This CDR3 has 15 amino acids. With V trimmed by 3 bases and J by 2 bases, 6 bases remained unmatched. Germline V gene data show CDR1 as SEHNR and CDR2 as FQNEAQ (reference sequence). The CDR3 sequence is CASSFVLAGTYEQYF. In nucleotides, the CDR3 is TGTGCCAGCAGCTTTGTCCTAGCGGGCACCTACGAGCAGTACTTC.

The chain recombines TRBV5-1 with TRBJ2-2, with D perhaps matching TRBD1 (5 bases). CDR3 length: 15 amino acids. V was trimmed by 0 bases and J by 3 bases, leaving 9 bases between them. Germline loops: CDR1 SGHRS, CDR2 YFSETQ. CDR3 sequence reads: CASSLAGADTGELFF. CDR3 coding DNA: TGCGCCAGCAGCTTGGCTGGGGCGGACACCGGGGAGCTGTTTTTT.

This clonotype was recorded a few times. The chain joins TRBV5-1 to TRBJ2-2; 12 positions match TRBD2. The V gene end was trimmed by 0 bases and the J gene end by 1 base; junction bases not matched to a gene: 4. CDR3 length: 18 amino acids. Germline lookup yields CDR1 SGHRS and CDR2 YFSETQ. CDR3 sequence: CASSLVLTSGGNTGELFF. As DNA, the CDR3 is TGCGCCAGCAGCTTGGTACTGACTAGCGGGGGGAACACCGGGGAGCTGTTTTTT.

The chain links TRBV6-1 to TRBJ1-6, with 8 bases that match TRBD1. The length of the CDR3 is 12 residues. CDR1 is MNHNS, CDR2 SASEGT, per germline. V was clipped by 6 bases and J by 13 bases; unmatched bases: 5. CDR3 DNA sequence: TGTGCCAGCAGCCTCGCAGGGGGCCCCCTCCACTTT. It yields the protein CASSLAGGPLHF.

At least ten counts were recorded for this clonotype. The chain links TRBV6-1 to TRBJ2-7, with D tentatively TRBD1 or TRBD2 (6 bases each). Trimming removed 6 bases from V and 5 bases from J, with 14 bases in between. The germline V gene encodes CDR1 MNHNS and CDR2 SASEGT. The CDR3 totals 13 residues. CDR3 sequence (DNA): TGTGCCAGCAGAAACAGGGAGGTCCACGAGCAGTACTTC. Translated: CASRNREVHEQYF.

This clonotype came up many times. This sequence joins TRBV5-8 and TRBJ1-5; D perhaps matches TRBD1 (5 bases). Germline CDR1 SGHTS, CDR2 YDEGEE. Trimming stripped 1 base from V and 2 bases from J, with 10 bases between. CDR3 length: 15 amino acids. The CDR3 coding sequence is TGTGCCAGCAGCTTGTATGGGGGAGGCAATCAGCCCCAGCATTTT. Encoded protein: CASSLYGGGNQPQHF.

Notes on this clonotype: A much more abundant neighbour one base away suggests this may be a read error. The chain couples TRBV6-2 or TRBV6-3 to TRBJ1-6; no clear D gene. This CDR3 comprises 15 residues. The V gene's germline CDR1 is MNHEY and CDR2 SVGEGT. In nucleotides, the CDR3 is TGTGCCAGCAGTGTCCGAGGTGAAGGCGGATCACCCATCCACTTT. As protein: CASSVRGEGGSPIHF.

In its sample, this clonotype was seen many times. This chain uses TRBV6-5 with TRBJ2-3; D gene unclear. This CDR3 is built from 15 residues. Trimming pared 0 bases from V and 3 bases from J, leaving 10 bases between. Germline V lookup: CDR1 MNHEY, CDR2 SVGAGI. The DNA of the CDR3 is TGTGCCAGCAGTTACTCCCAGGCCGAAACAGATACGCAGTATTTT. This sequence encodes CASSYSQAETDTQYF.

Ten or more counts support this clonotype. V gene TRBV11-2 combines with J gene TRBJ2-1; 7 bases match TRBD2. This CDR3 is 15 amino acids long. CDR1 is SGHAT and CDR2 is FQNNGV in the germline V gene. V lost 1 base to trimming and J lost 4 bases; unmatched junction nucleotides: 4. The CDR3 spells CASSLATAGYNEQFF. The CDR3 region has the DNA TGTGCCAGCAGCTTAGCTACAGCGGGGTACAATGAGCAGTTCTTC.

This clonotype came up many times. The CDR3 DNA reads as TGTGCCAGCAGCTTATTAAGTCTCGAGGGTTCACCCCTCCACTTT. Residues: CASSLLSLEGSPLHF. The chain recombines TRBV7-9 with TRBJ1-6; no reliable D call. Germline V gene data show CDR1 as SEHNR and CDR2 as FQNEAQ (reference sequence). The CDR3 runs to 15 residues. V lost 2 bases to trimming and J lost 9 bases, with 14 bases between them.

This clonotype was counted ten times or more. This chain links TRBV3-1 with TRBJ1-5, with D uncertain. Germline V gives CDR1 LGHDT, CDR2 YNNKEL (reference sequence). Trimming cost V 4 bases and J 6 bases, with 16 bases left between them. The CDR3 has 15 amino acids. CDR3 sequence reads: CASSPVSGSGQPQHF. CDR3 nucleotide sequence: TGTGCCAGCAGCCCCGTGTCGGGAAGCGGTCAGCCCCAGCATTTT.

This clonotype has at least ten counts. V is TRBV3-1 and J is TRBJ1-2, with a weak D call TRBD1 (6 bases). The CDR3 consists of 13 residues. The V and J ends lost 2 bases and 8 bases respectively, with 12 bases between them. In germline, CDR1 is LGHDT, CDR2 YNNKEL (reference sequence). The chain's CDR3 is CASSQKGGVGYTF. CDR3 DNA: TGTGCCAGCAGCCAAAAGGGGGGGGTAGGCTACACCTTC.

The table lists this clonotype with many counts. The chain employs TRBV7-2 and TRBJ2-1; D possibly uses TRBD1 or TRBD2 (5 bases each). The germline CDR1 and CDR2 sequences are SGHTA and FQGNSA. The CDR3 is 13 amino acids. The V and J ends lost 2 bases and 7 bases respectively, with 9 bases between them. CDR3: CASSLLAGNEQFF. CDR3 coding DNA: TGTGCCAGCAGCTTACTAGCAGGGAATGAGCAGTTCTTC.

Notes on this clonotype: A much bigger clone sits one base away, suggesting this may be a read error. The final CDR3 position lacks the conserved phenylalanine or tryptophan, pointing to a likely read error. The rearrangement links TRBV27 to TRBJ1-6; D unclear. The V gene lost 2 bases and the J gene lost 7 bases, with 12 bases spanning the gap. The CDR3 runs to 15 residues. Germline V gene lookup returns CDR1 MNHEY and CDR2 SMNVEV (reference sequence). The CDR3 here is CASSLGYSLNSPLHS. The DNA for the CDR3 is TGTGCCAGCAGTTTAGGGTATTCCCTAAATTCACCCCTCCACTCT.

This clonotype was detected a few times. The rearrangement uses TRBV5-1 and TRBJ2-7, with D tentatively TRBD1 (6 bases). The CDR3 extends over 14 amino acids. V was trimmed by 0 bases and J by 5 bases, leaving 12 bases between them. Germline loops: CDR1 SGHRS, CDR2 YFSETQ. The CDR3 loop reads CASSLDRVAHEQYF. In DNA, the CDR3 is TGCGCCAGCAGCTTGGACAGGGTTGCCCACGAGCAGTACTTC. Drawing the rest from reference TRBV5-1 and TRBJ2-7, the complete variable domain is KAGVTQTPRYLIKTRGQQVTLSCSPISGHRSVSWYQQTPGQGLQFLFEYFSETQRNKGNFPGRFSGRQFSNSRSEMNVSTLELGDSALYLCASSLDRVAHEQYFGPGTRLTVT.

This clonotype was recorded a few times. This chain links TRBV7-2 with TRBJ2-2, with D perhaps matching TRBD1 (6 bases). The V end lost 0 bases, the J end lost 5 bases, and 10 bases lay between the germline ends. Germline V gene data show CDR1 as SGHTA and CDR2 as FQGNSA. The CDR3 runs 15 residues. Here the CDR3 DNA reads TGTGCCAGCAGCTTAGCGCCAGGGGAGACCGGGGAGCTGTTTTTT. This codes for CASSLAPGETGELFF.

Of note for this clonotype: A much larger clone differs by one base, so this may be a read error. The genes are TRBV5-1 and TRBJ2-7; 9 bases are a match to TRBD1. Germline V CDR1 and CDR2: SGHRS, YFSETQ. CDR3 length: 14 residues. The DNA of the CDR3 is TGCGCCAGCGGCTTGGGACAGGGCCCGGGGGAGCAGTACTTC. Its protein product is CASGLGQGPGEQYF.

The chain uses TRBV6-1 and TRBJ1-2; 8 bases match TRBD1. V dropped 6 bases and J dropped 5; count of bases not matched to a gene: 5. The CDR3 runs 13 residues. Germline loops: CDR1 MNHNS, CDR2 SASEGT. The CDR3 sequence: CASSRTGRYGYTF. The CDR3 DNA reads TGTGCCAGCAGCAGGACAGGGAGATATGGCTACACCTTC.